This T cell receptor (beta chain) originates from a study of blood T cell repertoires in COVID-19. Study-level background: Samples taken during acute and convalescent COVID-19 were collected in the United States, Italy and Spain. Sources were T cells, B-cell-depleted T cells, or PBMCs; the material itself was cDNA or gDNA.

Germline CDR1 is SQVTM and CDR2 is ANQGSEA. The CDR3 covers 12 residues. V gave up 4 bases and J gave up 8 bases, with 12 bases separating them. Here immunoSEQ multiplex PCR was the method, and the copy in TCRdb shows in-frame clones only, minus some. The table lists roughly 150,000 clones, about 83% of them singletons. The receptor was derived from a man aged 60 to 75 with acute or convalescent COVID-19. J is TRBJ1-3 and V is TRBV29-1; D is possibly TRBD1 (5 bases). Sequences were obtained from peripheral blood. CDR3 sequence reads: CSVASREYTIYF. The CDR3 coding sequence is TGCAGCGTTGCATCCAGGGAATACACCATATATTTT.